This TCR beta chain was identified in a study of T cell responses to AZD1222 COVID-19 vaccine. Study context: Timing groups of about 4 and about 12 weeks for second doses were pooled.

As concerns this clone: Its specificity is unknown.

The table came from immunoSEQ multiplex PCR; TCRdb's copy has only in-frame clones and leaves some out. The sample holds 200,000 to 300,000 clones; just over 90% are singletons and the top ten take around 0.6%. General study points: The sample set comprised mostly white British donors with more females, and clonal diversity was possibly underestimated. Reportedly, nearly half the spike-specific TCRs target unmutated variant regions.

The CDR3 consists of 14 residues. Trimming removed 6 bases at V and 1 base at J, with 13 bases between. Germline assignment: CDR1 MNHEY and CDR2 SVGAGI. The chain has TRBV6-5 and TRBJ2-7, with D perhaps assigned TRBD1 or TRBD2 (5 bases each). The receptor comes from an adult in good health. The specimen was peripheral blood, collected on day 0 of AZD1222 vaccination. The CDR3 bases are TGTGCCAGCAGCCTCCGTTGGGGGTCCTACGAGCAGTACTTC. Protein: CASSLRWGSYEQYF.